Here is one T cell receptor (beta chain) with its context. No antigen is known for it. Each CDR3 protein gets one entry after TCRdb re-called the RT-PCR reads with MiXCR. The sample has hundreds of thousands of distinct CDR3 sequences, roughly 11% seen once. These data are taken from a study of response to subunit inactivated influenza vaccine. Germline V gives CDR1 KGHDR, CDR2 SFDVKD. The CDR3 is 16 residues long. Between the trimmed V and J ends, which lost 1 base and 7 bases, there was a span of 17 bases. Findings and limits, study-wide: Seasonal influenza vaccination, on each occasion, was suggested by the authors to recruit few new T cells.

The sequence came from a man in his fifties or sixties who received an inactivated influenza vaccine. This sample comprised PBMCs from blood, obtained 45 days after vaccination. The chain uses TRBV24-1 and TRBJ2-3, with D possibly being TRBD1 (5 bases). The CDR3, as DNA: TGTGCCACCAGTGATTTTTCAGGGTCGGAAGTACATACGCAGTATTTT. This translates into CATSDFSGSEVHTQYF.